This T cell receptor (beta chain) derives from a study of graft-versus-host responses after intestinal transplantation. Regarding this clone: Its antigen is still unknown.

The study's findings and limits: Early declines in HvG clones that occurred post-transplant were associated with peak circulating GvH clone levels. Graft-donor T cell macrochimerism coincided with high graft-versus-host to host-versus-graft clonal ratios in allografts.

Graft-derived tissue was subjected to processing to liberate intraepithelial and lamina propria lymphocytes. Germline-derived CDR1 and CDR2 are SGHNT and YENEEA. This CDR3 is 15 amino acids long. Trimming removed 1 base from V and 3 bases from J, with 11 bases in between. Libraries were prepared by immunoSEQ multiplex PCR; TCRdb keeps only in-frame clonotypes and omits some of them. The table shows several thousand clones, with more than 60% occurring only once. The TCR comes from a human patient who received an intestinal transplant, so some T cells may come from the graft donor. Sequencing used ileum tissue, obtained 230 to 240 days after intestinal transplantation. V and J are TRBV11-3 and TRBJ2-3; D unresolved. The CDR3 reads CASSLGPLRTDTQYF. Written as DNA, the CDR3 is TGTGCCAGCAGCTTAGGCCCTTTAAGAACAGATACGCAGTATTTT.